A few counts support the clone carrying this TCR beta chain. Antigen specificity is unknown. The sample comes from a study of T-cell reconstitution after alpha-beta-depleted transplantation in children. Construction of the TCRbeta library involved unique molecular identifiers. TCRdb re-called the PCR reads through MiXCR, storing one row per CDR3 protein. The sample lists fewer than 700,000 distinct CDR3 sequences, 10% to 15% seen once, with 2.2% in the top ten. Per the germline V gene, CDR1 is DFQATT and CDR2 is SNEGSKA (reference sequence). The CDR3 totals 17 residues. Trimming stripped 0 bases from V and 5 bases from J, with 19 bases between. Study conclusions and caveats: T-cell numbers and diversity one year post-transplant derived largely from freshly generated T cells. Reports say that about two months after transplant, the alpha-beta T cells came out of several hundred graft clones that had expanded. Day-60 TCRbeta diversity that was high in some patients was derived from surviving recipient T cells and thymic progenitors.

The sequence was obtained from a male patient younger than 18 who had a stem cell transplant for acute myeloid leukemia, so the T cells may come from the graft donor. The chain employs TRBV20-1 and TRBJ2-2; D is possibly TRBD1 or TRBD2 (5 bases each). The specimen was PBMCs, mostly from graft donor cells, collected 360 days after TCRalphabeta/CD19-depleted stem cell transplant. The CDR3 region is CSARDPGPLANTGELFF. As DNA, the CDR3 is TGCAGTGCTAGAGATCCGGGACCCCTGGCCAATACCGGGGAGCTGTTTTTT.